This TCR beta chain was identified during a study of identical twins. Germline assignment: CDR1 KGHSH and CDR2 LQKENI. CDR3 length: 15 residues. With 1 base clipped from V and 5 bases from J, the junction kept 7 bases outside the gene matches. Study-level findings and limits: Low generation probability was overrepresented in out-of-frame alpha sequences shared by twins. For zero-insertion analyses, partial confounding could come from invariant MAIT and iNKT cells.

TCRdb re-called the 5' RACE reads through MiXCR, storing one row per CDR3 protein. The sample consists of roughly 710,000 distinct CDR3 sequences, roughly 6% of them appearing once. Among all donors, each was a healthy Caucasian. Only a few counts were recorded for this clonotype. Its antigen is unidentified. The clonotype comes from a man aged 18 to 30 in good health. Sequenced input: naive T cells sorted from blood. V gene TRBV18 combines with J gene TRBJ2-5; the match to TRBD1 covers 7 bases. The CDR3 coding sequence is TGTGCCAGCTCACCACGAGGGGGCGCGAGGGAGACCCAGTACTTC. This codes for CASSPRGGARETQYF.